A selection of T cell receptor beta chains follows, all from one sample in a study of T cell responses to AZD1222 COVID-19 vaccine. The data were produced by immunoSEQ multiplex PCR, yet TCRdb's version contains in-frame clones alone and is incomplete. The sample comprises around 110,000 clones, around 94% of which are singletons, and over 2.5% rests with the top ten. Material: peripheral blood, obtained on day 0 of AZD1222 vaccination. The source of these receptors is an adult in good health. The CDR3 runs from the conserved cysteine through the conserved F or W. D genes are given only for firm matches. The size field is filled for only some rows; it gives once, few, many or a size class.

TRBV27,TRBJ1-1,TRBD1,-,CASSILRGGKHTEAFF,TGTGCCAGCAGTATCCTCAGGGGGGGTAAGCACACTGAAGCTTTCTTT
TRBV28,TRBJ2-3,TRBD2,-,CASRPRLAGASDTQYF,TGTGCCAGCAGACCTAGACTAGCGGGAGCATCAGATACGCAGTATTTT
TRBV20-1,TRBJ1-1,-,-,CSASKRVEAFF,TGCAGTGCGAGTAAGCGGGTAGAAGCTTTCTTT
TRBV6-5,TRBJ2-1,-,-,CASIPDVGEQFF,TGTGCCAGCATCCCAGATGTAGGCGAGCAGTTCTTC
TRBV11-3,TRBJ2-7,TRBD1,once,CASSLVIRGSYEQYF,TGTGCCAGCAGCTTAGTTATCAGGGGGTCCTACGAGCAGTACTTC
TRBV30,TRBJ1-3,-,-,CAWSVGRSGNTIYF,TGTGCCTGGAGTGTAGGTCGCTCTGGAAACACCATATATTTT
TRBV28,TRBJ2-5,-,-,CASRGGGGLQETQYF,TGTGCCAGCAGGGGGGGTGGGGGCCTCCAAGAGACCCAGTACTTC
TRBV28,TRBJ2-7,TRBD2,once,CASSRLAGIYEQYF,TGTGCCAGCAGTCGACTAGCGGGAATCTACGAGCAGTACTTC
TRBV7-9,TRBJ2-7,-,-,CASSSWGTTYEQYF,TGTGCCAGCAGCTCTTGGGGGACGACCTACGAGCAGTACTTC
TRBV11-3,TRBJ2-2,TRBD2,-,CASSLEGGASGASVELFF,TGTGCCAGCAGCTTAGAGGGCGGGGCTAGCGGGGCGTCGGTGGAGCTGTTTTTT
TRBV19,TRBJ2-1,-,-,CASSKTGPSYNEQFF,TGTGCCAGTAGTAAGACAGGTCCCTCCTACAATGAGCAGTTCTTC
TRBV30,TRBJ1-6,TRBD1,-,CAWKWDRNSPLHF,TGTGCCTGGAAATGGGACAGGAATTCACCCCTCCACTTT
TRBV5-1,TRBJ2-5,-,-,CASSLWGKETQYF,TGCGCCAGCAGCTTGTGGGGGAAAGAGACCCAGTACTTC
TRBV19,TRBJ2-7,-,-,CASSIGAPGRGYEQYF,TGTGCCAGTAGTATAGGAGCTCCGGGACGGGGCTACGAGCAGTACTTC